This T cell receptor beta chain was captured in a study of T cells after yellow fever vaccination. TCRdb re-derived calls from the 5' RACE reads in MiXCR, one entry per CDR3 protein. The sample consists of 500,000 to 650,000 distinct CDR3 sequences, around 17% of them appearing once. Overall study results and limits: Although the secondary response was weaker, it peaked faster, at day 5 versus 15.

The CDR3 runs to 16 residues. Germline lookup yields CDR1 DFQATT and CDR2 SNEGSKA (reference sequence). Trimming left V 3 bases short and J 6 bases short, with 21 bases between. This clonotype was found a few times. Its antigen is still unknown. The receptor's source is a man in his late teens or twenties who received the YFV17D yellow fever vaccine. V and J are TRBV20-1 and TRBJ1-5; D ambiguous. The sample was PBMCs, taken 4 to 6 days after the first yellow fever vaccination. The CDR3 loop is CSARALGSRTIQPQHF. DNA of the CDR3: TGCAGTGCTAGGGCACTGGGCAGCCGGACGATTCAGCCCCAGCATTTT.